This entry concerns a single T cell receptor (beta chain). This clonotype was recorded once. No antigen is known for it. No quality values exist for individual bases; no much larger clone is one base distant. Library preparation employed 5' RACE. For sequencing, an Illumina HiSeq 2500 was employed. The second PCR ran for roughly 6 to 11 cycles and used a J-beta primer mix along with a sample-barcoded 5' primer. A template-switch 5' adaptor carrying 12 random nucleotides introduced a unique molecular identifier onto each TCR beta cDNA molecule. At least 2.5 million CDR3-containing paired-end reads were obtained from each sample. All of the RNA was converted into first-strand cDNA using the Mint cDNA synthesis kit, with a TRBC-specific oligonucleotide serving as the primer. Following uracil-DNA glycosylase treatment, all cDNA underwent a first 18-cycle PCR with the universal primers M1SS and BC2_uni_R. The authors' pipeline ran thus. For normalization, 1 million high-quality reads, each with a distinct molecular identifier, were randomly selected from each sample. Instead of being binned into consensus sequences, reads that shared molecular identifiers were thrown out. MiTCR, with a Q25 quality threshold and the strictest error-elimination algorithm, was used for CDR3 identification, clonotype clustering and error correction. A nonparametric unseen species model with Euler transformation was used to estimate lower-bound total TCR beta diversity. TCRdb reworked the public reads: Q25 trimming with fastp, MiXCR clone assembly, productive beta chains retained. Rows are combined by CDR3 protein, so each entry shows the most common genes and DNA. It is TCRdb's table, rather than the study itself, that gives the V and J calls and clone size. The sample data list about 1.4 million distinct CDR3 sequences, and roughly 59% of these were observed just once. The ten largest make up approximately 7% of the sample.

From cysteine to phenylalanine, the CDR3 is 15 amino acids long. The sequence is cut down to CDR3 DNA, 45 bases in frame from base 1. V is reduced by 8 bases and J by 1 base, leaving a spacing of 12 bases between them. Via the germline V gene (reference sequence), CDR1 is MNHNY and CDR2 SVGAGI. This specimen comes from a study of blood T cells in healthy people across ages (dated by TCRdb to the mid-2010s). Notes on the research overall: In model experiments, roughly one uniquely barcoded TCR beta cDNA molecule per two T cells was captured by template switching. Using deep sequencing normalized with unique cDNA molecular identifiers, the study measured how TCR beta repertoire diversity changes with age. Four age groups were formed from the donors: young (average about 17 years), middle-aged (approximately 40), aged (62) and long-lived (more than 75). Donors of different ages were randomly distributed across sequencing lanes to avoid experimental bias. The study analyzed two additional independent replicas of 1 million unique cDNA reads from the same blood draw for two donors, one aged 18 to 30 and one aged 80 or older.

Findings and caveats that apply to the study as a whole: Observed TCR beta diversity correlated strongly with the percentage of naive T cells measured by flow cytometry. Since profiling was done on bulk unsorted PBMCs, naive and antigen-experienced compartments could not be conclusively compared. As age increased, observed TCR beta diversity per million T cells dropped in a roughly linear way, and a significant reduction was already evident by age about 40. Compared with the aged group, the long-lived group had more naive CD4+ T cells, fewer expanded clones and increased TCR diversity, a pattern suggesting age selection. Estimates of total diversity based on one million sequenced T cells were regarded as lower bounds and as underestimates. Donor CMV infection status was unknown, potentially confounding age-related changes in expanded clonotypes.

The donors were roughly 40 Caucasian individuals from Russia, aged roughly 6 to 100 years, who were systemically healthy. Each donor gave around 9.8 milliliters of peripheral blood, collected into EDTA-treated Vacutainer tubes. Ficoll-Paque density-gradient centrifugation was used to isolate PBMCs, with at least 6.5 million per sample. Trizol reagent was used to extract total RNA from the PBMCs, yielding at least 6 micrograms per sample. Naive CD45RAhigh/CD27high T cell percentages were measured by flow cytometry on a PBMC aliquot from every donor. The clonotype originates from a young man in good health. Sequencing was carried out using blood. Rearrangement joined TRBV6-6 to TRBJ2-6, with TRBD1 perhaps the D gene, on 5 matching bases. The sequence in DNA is TGTGCCAGCTCGGACAAGGGGTCTGGGGCCAACGTCCTGACTTTC. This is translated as CASSDKGSGANVLTF.